This T cell receptor beta chain was recovered during a study of identical twins. General observations from the study: In zero-insertion analyses, partial confounding could arise from invariant MAIT and iNKT cells.

TCRdb re-called the 5' RACE reads with MiXCR, one entry per CDR3 protein. Of under 350,000 distinct CDR3 sequences in the sample, less than 9.5% were seen once. This clonotype was detected a few times. Antigen unknown. Losses at the gene ends were 4 bases for V and 4 bases for J; bases not matched to a gene: 12. The CDR3 covers 18 residues. Germline CDR1 is DFQATT and CDR2 is SNEGSKA (reference sequence). Only healthy Caucasians were enrolled as donors. This sample was shared with a second study, whose subject was yellow fever vaccine responses in identical twins.

The chain employs TRBV20-1 and TRBJ2-1, with 14 nucleotides matching TRBD2. The sequence was collected from a woman between 18 and 29 years old in good health. The sequencing sample was made of CD8+ T cells sorted from blood. The CDR3 reads CSAKTSGRAQIMYNEQFF. The CDR3 DNA follows: TGCAGTGCTAAGACTAGCGGGAGGGCCCAGATAATGTACAATGAGCAGTTCTTC.